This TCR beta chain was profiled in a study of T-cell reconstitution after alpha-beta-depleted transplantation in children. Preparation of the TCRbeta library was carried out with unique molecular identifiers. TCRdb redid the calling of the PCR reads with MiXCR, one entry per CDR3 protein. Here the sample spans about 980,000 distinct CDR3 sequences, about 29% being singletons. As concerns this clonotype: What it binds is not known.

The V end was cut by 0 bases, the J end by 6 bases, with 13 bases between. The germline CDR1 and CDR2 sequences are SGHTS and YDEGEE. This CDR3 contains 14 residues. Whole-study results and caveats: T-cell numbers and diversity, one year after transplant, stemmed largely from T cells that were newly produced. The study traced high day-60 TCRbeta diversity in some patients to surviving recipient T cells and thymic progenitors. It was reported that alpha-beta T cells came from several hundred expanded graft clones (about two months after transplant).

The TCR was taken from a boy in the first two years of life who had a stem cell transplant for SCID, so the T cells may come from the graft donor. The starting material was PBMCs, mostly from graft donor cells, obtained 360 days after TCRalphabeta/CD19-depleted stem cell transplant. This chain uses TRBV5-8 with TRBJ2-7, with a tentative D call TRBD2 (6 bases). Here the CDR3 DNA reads TGTGCCAGCAGCTTGGGATGGCCGCGGGGCGAGCAGTACTTC. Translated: CASSLGWPRGEQYF.